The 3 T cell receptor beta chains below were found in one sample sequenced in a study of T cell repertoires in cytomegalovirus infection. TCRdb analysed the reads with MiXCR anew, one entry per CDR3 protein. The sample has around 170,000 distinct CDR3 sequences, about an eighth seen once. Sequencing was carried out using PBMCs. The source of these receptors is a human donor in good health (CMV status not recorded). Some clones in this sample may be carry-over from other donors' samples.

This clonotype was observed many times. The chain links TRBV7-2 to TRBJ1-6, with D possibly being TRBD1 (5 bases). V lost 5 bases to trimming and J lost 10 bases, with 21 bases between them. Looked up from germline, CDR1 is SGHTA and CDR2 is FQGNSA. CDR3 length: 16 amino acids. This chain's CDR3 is CASSHGTERLGSPLHF. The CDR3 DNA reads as TGTGCCAGCAGCCACGGGACCGAAAGGTTGGGATCACCCCTCCACTTT.

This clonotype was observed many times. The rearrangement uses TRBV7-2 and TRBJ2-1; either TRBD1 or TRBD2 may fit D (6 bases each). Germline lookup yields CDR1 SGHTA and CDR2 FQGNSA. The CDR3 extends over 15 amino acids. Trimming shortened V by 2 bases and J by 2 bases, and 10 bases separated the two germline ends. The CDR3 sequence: CASSLRRGTYNEQFF. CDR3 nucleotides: TGTGCCAGCAGCTTAAGGAGGGGGACCTACAATGAGCAGTTCTTC.

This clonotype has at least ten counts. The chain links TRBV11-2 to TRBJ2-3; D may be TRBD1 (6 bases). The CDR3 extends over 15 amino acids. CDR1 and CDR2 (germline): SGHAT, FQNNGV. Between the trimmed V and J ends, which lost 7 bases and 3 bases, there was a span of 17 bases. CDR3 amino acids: CASTLRGTRTDTQYF. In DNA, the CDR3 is TGTGCCAGCACCCTCAGGGGAACTAGGACAGATACGCAGTATTTT.